A selection of T cell receptor beta chains follows, all from one sample in a study of cytomegalovirus exposure and HLA in healthy donors. Generated by immunoSEQ multiplex PCR, the TCRdb table keeps only in-frame clones and is missing some. The table shows about 180,000 clones, with over 65% occurring only once. What was sequenced was PBMCs. The receptors were gathered from an older woman in good health and CMV-seropositive. Both conserved end residues are part of each CDR3. The size field is filled for only some rows; it gives once, few, many or a size class.

j_call | v_call | clone_size | cdr3_aa
TRBJ2-2 | TRBV5-1 | . | CASSADSANTGELFF
TRBJ1-1 | TRBV9 | . | CAGSVGGDYFNVNTEAFF
TRBJ2-7 | TRBV11-1 | . | CASSQNTGQGFYEQYF
TRBJ2-2 | TRBV7-9 | . | CASSKGQRTGELFF
TRBJ1-2 | TRBV28 | . | CASSSDSQAYGYTF
TRBJ2-7 | TRBV6-6 | . | CASEEGGEQYF
TRBJ1-5 | TRBV6-6 | once | CASSREQGPGQPQHF
TRBJ2-1 | TRBV9 | . | CASSVGGGAGGIRQFF
. | TRBV7-9 | once | CASSSLPSYEQYF
TRBJ2-1 | TRBV11-2 | . | CASGEGYNEQFF
TRBJ2-2 | TRBV7-6 | few | CASSSGRGDTGELFF
TRBJ2-5 | TRBV25-1 | . | CASSEYGGQGRQETQYF
TRBJ1-3 | TRBV5-6 | . | CASSSQGFNSGNTIYF
TRBJ2-1 | TRBV19 | . | CASSGSGAGVRFF
TRBJ2-5 | TRBV28 | . | CASSLSQETQYF
TRBJ2-2 | TRBV19 | . | CASSISLYTGELFF
TRBJ1-1 | TRBV19 | . | CASSPRTGIVGEAFF
TRBJ2-7 | TRBV6-6 | . | CASSHPDRAWEQYF